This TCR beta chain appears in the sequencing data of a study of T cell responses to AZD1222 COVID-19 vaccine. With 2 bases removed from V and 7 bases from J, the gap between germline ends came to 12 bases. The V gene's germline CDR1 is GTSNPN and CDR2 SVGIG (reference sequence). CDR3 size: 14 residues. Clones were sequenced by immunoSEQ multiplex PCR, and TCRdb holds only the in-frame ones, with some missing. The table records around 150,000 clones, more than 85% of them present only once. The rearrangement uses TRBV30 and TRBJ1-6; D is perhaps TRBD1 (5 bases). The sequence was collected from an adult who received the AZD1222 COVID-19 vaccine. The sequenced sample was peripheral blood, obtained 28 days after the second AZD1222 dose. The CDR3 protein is CAWSLGARNSPLHF. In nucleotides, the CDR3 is TGTGCCTGGAGTCTAGGGGCGAGGAATTCACCCCTCCACTTT.